The clone carrying this T cell receptor (beta chain) was seen only once. The source of the sample is a study of blood T cell repertoires in COVID-19. Whole-study context: The United States, Italy and Spain supplied acute and convalescent COVID-19 samples.

The CDR3 totals 17 residues. V gave up 4 bases and J gave up 0 bases; unmatched junction bases: 5. Germline values: CDR1 SGHNT, CDR2 YYREEE (reference sequence). In the authors' methods: Nucleated cell number was recorded as an estimate derived from reference gene primer amplification. Clones were read by immunoSEQ multiplex PCR, and TCRdb kept only the in-frame ones, dropping some. V and J calls and clone size are given by that table; D and trimming were obtained from the DNA. This sample has 240,000 or so clones, with roughly 86% found just once. The age range of participants was 18 to 89 years, with residence in 20 to 25 US areas. In assigning cohorts, the study relied on participant-reported clinical history.

Sequenced material: PBMCs or T cells enriched from blood (not recorded which). The TCR sequence derives from a woman between 50 and 59 years old who had recovered from COVID-19. V gene TRBV5-4 combines with J gene TRBJ2-1; 12 bases map to TRBD2. CDR3 in DNA: TGTGCCAGCAGCGCCGGGACTAGCGGGTACTCCTACAATGAGCAGTTCTTC. Its translation: CASSAGTSGYSYNEQFF.